Listed here are 19 T cell receptor beta chains from one sample, sequenced in a study of T cell responses to AZD1222 COVID-19 vaccine. Clones were read by immunoSEQ multiplex PCR, and TCRdb kept only the in-frame ones, dropping some. The repertoire has approximately 130,000 clones, 93% of them found once; the top ten carry approximately 3.1%. Sequencing used peripheral blood, obtained on day 0 of AZD1222 vaccination. These receptors were obtained from an adult in good health.

V and J are TRBV29-1 and TRBJ2-5; either TRBD1 or TRBD2 may fit D (5 bases each). The CDR3 contains 12 residues. Looked up from germline, CDR1 is SQVTM and CDR2 is ANQGSEA. V was shortened by 7 bases and J by 3 bases, with 12 bases between the two germline ends. DNA for the CDR3: TGCAGCGCGGACTGGGGGAAAGAGACCCAGTACTTC. Protein sequence: CSADWGKETQYF.

This clone was seen just once. The rearrangement links TRBV12-5 to TRBJ1-1; possibly TRBD1 for D (6 bases). This CDR3 comprises 17 residues. With 4 bases removed from V and 1 base from J, the gap between germline ends came to 19 bases. Germline values: CDR1 LGHNT, CDR2 FRNRAP. CDR3 in DNA: TGTGCTAGTGGTTGGACTGGCCGACAGGTCCCGAACACTGAAGCTTTCTTT. Amino acid sequence: CASGWTGRQVPNTEAFF.

This chain links TRBV11-2 with TRBJ2-4, with TRBD2 matching over 7 bases. CDR1 and CDR2 from the germline V gene are SGHAT and FQNNGV. V dropped 7 bases and J dropped 8; count of bases not matched to a gene: 11. The CDR3 is 14 amino acids. Here the CDR3 DNA reads TGTGCCAGCACCCACACGGGGAGGGTTGACATTCAGTACTTC. This sequence encodes CASTHTGRVDIQYF.

The chain combines TRBV4-1 with TRBJ1-2; 7 positions agree with TRBD1. V dropped 3 bases and J dropped 12; count of bases not matched to a gene: 13. CDR1 and CDR2 from the germline V gene are MGHRA and YSYEKL. This CDR3 has 14 amino acids. DNA of the CDR3: TGCGCCAGCAGCCATGAACCGCCCCGGGACAGACACACCTTC. As protein: CASSHEPPRDRHTF.

CDR3 region: CASSIWGVGNQPQHF. The CDR3 DNA sequence: TGTGCCAGTAGTATTTGGGGTGTGGGCAATCAGCCCCAGCATTTT. J is TRBJ1-5 and V is TRBV19; no clear D gene. The V gene's germline CDR1 is LNHDA and CDR2 SQIVND (reference sequence). There are 15 residues in the CDR3. Trimming took 3 bases from V and 2 from J, leaving 11 bases between them.

A note on this clone: Germline is not matched at one junction end, which may reflect a read error. The chain joins TRBV6-5 to TRBJ1-6; 12 bases agree with TRBD1. Germline loops: CDR1 MNHEY, CDR2 SVGAGI. The CDR3 is 15 amino acids. In nucleotides, the CDR3 is TGTGCCAGCAGTACCGGGACAGGGGGCTGGGCTAGACTGCATTTT. Translated: CASSTGTGGWARLHF.

The chain joins TRBV5-1 to TRBJ2-7, with D perhaps TRBD2 (8 bases). The CDR3 is 17 residues long. Germline values: CDR1 SGHRS, CDR2 YFSETQ. Deletions cut 0 bases from V and 2 bases from J, with 18 bases between. The CDR3 protein is CASSLAGGTAPPYEQYF. The DNA for the CDR3 is TGCGCCAGCAGCTTGGCGGGGGGGACAGCTCCCCCCTACGAGCAGTACTTC.

The J gene is TRBJ1-1, the V gene TRBV25-1; D might be TRBD1 (6 bases). V was cut by 6 bases and J by 5 bases, with 13 bases left in between. CDR3 size: 13 residues. CDR1 and CDR2 from the germline V gene are MGHDK and SYGVNS. Written as DNA, the CDR3 is TGTGCCAGCAGGACTAACAGGGAAACTGAAGCTTTCTTT. Translating gives CASRTNRETEAFF.

The chain has TRBV5-5 and TRBJ1-1; a weak D match, TRBD1 (5 bases). With 3 bases removed from V and 3 bases from J, the gap between germline ends came to 21 bases. The CDR3 is 17 amino acids. Germline V gives CDR1 SGHKS, CDR2 YYEKEE (reference sequence). This chain's CDR3 is CASSSRDRNPKDTEAFF. In DNA, the CDR3 is TGTGCCAGCAGCTCCCGGGACCGAAACCCCAAGGACACTGAAGCTTTCTTT.

The chain is built from TRBV5-1 and TRBJ1-5; no definite D call. The CDR3 has 15 amino acids. The V gene lost 4 bases and the J gene lost 0 bases, with 11 bases spanning the gap. The germline V gene has CDR1 SGHRS and CDR2 YFSETQ. The CDR3 region is CASSMGGYSNQPQHF. DNA of the CDR3: TGCGCCAGCAGCATGGGCGGATATAGCAATCAGCCCCAGCATTTT.

This rearrangement joins TRBV29-1 to TRBJ2-2; 11 bases agree with TRBD2. The CDR3 sequence is 16 residues long. Germline V gene sequence: CDR1 SQVTM, CDR2 ANQGSEA. V shed 7 bases, J shed 3 bases, and the junction held 10 bases outside the gene matches. CDR3 DNA sequence: TGCAGCGCACGAACTAGCGGGAGTGCTGACACCGGGGAGCTGTTTTTT. It translates to CSARTSGSADTGELFF.

This chain joins TRBV19 and TRBJ2-7; D unresolved. The germline V gene encodes CDR1 LNHDA and CDR2 SQIVND (reference sequence). The CDR3 covers 13 residues. The CDR3, as DNA: TGTGCTTCCTTAACTCGACGTACCTACGAGCAGTACTTC. It encodes CASLTRRTYEQYF.

The chain joins TRBV11-2 to TRBJ1-4; D call uncertain. The CDR3 has 17 residues. Deletions cut 3 bases from V and 5 bases from J, with 19 bases between. Germline V gives CDR1 SGHAT, CDR2 FQNNGV. Here the CDR3 reads CASSFGTWVSGNEKLFF. CDR3 nucleotide sequence: TGTGCCAGCAGCTTCGGTACATGGGTGTCGGGGAATGAAAAACTGTTTTTT. The full variable domain, with the rest looked up from reference TRBV11-2 and TRBJ1-4, is EAGVAQSPRYKIIEKRQSVAFWCNPISGHATLYWYQQILGQGPKLLIQFQNNGVVDDSQLPKDRFSAERLKGVDSTLKIQPAKLEDSAVYLCASSFGTWVSGNEKLFFGSGTQLSVL.

The J gene is TRBJ1-4, the V gene TRBV7-8, with TRBD1 identical over 12 bases. The V segment lost 5 bases and the J segment 3 bases; nucleotides outside the gene matches: 13. The CDR3 sequence is 19 residues long. Germline V gene data show CDR1 as SGHVS and CDR2 as FQNEAQ. The CDR3 here is CASSPKEGQGARANEKLFF. CDR3 bases: TGTGCCAGCAGCCCAAAGGAGGGACAGGGGGCGCGGGCTAATGAAAAACTGTTTTTT.

The chain is built from TRBV7-2 and TRBJ1-2; D gene unclear. Looked up from germline, CDR1 is SGHTA and CDR2 is FQGNSA. The CDR3 spans 14 residues. V was pared by 3 bases and J by 4 bases, with 12 bases between. The CDR3 sequence is CASSFSPPIYGYTF. The DNA of the CDR3 is TGTGCCAGCAGCTTCTCTCCCCCAATCTATGGCTACACCTTC. Variable domain in full (rest from reference TRBV7-2 and TRBJ1-2): GAGVSQSPSNKVTEKGKDVELRCDPISGHTALYWYRQSLGQGLEFLIYFQGNSAPDKSGLPSDRFSAERTGGSVSTLTIQRTQQEDSAVYLCASSFSPPIYGYTFGSGTRLTVV.

The genes are TRBV5-6 and TRBJ2-7, with D perhaps matching TRBD2 (6 bases). V gave up 7 bases and J gave up 1 base, with 15 bases separating them. Germline CDR1 reads SGHDT; CDR2 reads YYEEEE. The CDR3 spans 14 residues. The CDR3 loop reads CASHSGLASYEQYF. In DNA, the CDR3 is TGTGCCAGCCATTCAGGGCTAGCGTCCTACGAGCAGTACTTC.

The sample holds one count of this clone. The chain recombines TRBV28 with TRBJ1-3, with D uncertain. The CDR3 loop spans 13 amino acids. Per the germline V gene, CDR1 is MDHEN and CDR2 is SYDVKM. The V and J ends lost 8 bases and 0 bases respectively, with 8 bases between them. CDR3 amino acids: CASRSFSGNTIYF. In DNA form, the CDR3 reads TGTGCCAGCCGAAGCTTCTCTGGAAACACCATATATTTT.

The chain joins TRBV28 to TRBJ2-1, with D perhaps TRBD2 (6 bases). V lost 6 bases and J lost 3, with 18 bases in between. This CDR3 is built from 16 residues. CDR1 and CDR2 from the germline V gene are MDHEN and SYDVKM. CDR3 sequence: CASSSLWEELYNEQFF. The CDR3 bases are TGTGCCAGCAGCTCATTGTGGGAGGAACTCTACAATGAGCAGTTCTTC.

V and J are TRBV14 and TRBJ1-1, with 7 bases matching TRBD1. The CDR3 covers 17 residues. V lost 2 bases to trimming and J lost 3 bases; unmatched junction nucleotides: 12. Per germline, CDR1 SGHDN and CDR2 FVKESK. The DNA of the CDR3 is TGTGCCAGCAGCCAACAAGTTCTGGACAGGTATTACACTGAAGCTTTCTTT. Protein product: CASSQQVLDRYYTEAFF.